The sequence of this T cell receptor (beta chain) was determined in a study of identical twins. In regard to this clonotype: Its antigen is not known.

Regarding the study as a whole: Memory repertoires lacked the insertion deficit that abundant cord blood beta clonotypes showed.

CDR3 length: 14 residues. V lost 8 bases and J 0 bases, leaving 13 bases between the germline ends. TCRdb passed the 5' RACE reads through MiXCR, listing each CDR3 protein once. The sample has approximately 590,000 distinct CDR3 sequences, roughly 9.9% seen once. These sequences were also reported in another study, on yellow fever vaccine responses in identical twins.

The TCR comes from a woman in her late teens or twenties in good health. This chain links TRBV12-3 or TRBV12-4 with TRBJ1-1, with D perhaps TRBD1 (5 bases). Specimen: PBMCs. The CDR3 spells CASLTRAMNTEAFF. CDR3 DNA: TGTGCCAGCCTCACCAGGGCCATGAACACTGAAGCTTTCTTT.